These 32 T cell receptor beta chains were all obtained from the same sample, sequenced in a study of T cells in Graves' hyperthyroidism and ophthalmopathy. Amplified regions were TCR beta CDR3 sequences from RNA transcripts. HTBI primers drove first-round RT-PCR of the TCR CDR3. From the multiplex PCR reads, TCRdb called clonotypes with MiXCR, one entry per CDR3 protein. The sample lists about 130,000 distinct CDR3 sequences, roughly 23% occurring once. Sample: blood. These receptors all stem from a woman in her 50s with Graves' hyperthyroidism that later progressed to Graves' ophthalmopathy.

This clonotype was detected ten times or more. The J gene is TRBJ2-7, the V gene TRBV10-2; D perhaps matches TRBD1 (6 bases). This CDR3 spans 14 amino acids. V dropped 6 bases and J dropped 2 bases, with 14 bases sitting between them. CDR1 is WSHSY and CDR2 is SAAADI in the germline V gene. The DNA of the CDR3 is TGCGCCAGCAGATCCGGGACAACGACCTACGAGCAGTACTTC. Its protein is CASRSGTTTYEQYF.

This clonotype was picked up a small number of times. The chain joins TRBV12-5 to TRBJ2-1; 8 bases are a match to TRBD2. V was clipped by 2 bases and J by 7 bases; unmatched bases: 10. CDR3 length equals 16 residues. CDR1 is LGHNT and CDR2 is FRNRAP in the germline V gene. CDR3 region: CASGLQVVSGTNEQFF. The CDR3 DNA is TGTGCTAGTGGTTTGCAGGTGGTTAGCGGGACGAATGAGCAGTTCTTC. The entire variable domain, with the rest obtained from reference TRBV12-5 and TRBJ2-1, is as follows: DARVTQTPRHKVTEMGQEVTMRCQPILGHNTVFWYRQTMMQGLELLAYFRNRAPLDDSGMPKDRFSAEMPDATLATLKIQPSEPRDSAVYFCASGLQVVSGTNEQFFGPGTRLTVL.

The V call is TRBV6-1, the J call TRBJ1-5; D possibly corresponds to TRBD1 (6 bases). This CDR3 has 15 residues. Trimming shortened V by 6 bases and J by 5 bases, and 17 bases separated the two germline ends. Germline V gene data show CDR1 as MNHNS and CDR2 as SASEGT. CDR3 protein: CASRMIEGGHQPQHF. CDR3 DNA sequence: TGTGCCAGCAGGATGATAGAGGGGGGCCATCAGCCCCAGCATTTT.

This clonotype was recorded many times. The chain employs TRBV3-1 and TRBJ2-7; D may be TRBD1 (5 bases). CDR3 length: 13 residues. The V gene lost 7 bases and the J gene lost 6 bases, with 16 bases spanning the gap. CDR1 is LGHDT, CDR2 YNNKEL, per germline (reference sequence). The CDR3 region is CASMDLGLGEQYF. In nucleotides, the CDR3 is TGTGCCAGCATGGATCTGGGGCTGGGCGAGCAGTACTTC.

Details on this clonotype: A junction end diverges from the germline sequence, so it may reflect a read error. CDR3: CATGDLRTGTDTQYF. The CDR3 DNA is TGTGCCACCGGTGATTTAAGGACAGGTACAGATACGCAGTATTTT. The V gene is TRBV24-1, the J gene TRBJ2-3; TRBD1 matches 7 bases. The CDR3 loop spans 15 amino acids. Germline CDR1 is KGHDR and CDR2 is SFDVKD.

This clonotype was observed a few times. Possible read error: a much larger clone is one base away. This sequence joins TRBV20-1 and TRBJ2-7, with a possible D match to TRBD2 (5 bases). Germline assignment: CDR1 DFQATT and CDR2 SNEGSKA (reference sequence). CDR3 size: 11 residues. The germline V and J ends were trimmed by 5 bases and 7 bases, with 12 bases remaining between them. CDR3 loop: CSAEPAEEQYF. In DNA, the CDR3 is TGCAGTGCTGAACCAGCGGAGGAGCAGTACTTC.

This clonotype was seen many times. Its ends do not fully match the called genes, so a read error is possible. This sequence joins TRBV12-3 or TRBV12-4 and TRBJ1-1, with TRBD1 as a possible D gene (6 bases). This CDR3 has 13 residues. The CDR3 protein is CASSLAGGQSLIF. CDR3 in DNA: TGTGCCAGCAGTTTAGCGGGAGGACAGAGTCTTATCTTT.

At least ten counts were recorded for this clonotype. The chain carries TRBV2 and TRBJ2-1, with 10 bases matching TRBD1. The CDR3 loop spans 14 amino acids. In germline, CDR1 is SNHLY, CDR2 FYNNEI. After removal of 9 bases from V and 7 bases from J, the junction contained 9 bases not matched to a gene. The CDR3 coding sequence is TGTGCCAGTCGAGGGACAGGGGTGGGGAATGAGCAGTTCTTC. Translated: CASRGTGVGNEQFF.

The CDR3 sequence is CSAPTSGTPTDTQYF. The CDR3 region has the DNA TGCAGTGCCCCTACTAGCGGGACCCCCACAGATACGCAGTATTTT. This rearrangement joins TRBV20-1 to TRBJ2-3, with 10 bases aligning to TRBD2. The CDR3 is 15 residues long. Germline trimming cut 6 bases from V and 2 bases from J; bases unmatched to any gene: 8. CDR1 and CDR2 from the germline V gene are DFQATT and SNEGSKA (reference sequence).

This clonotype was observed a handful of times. In DNA, the CDR3 is TGTGCCAGCAGTTACTCGAAAGGTTTAGATAATATCACTGAAGCTTTCTTT. This sequence encodes CASSYSKGLDNITEAFF. The chain links TRBV6-5 to TRBJ1-1; D gene uncertain. There are 17 residues in the CDR3. V was pared by 0 bases and J by 4 bases, with 18 bases between. Germline V CDR1 and CDR2: MNHEY, SVGAGI.

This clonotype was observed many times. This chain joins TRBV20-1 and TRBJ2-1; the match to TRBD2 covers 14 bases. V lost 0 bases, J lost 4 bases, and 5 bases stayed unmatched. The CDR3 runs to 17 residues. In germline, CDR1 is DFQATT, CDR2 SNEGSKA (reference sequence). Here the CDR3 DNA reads TGCAGTGCTAGAGACCAAGGACTAGCGGGGGGTTACAATGAGCAGTTCTTC. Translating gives CSARDQGLAGGYNEQFF.

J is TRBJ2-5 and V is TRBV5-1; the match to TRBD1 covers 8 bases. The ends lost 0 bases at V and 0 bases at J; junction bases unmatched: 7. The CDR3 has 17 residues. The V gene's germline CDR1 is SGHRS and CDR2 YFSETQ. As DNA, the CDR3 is TGCGCCAGCAGCTTGGCAGGACAGGGACTGTACCAAGAGACCCAGTACTTC. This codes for CASSLAGQGLYQETQYF.

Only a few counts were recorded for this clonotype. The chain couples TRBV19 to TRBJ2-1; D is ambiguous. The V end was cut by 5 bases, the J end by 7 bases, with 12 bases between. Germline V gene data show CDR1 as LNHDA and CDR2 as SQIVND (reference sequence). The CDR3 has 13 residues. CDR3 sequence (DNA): TGTGCCAGTAGTTCCACACCAGGTAATGAGCAGTTCTTC. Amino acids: CASSSTPGNEQFF.

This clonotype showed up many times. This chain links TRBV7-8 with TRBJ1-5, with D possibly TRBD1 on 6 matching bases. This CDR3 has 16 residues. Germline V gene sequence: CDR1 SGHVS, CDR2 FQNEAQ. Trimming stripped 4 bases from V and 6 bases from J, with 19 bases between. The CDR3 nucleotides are TGTGCCAGCAGCTCCCCGGGACGGGAGGGGGGTCAGCCCCAGCATTTT. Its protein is CASSSPGREGGQPQHF.

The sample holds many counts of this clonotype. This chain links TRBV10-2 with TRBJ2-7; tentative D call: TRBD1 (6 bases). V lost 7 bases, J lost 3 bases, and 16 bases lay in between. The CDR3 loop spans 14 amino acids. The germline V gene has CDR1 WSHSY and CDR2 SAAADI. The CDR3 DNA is TGCGCCAGCAATCGAGGGGGTCCTCACTACGAGCAGTACTTC. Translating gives CASNRGGPHYEQYF.

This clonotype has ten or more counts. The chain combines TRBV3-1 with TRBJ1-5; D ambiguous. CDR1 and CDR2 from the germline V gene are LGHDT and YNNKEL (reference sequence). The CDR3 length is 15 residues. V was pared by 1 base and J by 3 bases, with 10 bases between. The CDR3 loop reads CASSQGPGNNQPQHF. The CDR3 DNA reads TGTGCCAGCAGCCAAGGGCCGGGGAACAATCAGCCCCAGCATTTT.

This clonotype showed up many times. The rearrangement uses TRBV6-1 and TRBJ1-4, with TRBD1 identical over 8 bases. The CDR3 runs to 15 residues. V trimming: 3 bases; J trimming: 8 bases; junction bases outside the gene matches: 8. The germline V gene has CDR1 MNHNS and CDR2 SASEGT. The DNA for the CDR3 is TGTGCCAGCAGTGATGGGACAGGTCGAAGAGAAAAACTGTTTTTT. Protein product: CASSDGTGRREKLFF.

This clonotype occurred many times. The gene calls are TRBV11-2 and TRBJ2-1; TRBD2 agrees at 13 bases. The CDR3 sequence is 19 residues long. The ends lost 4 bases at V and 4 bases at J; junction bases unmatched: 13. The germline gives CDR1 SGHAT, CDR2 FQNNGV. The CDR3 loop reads CASSSGLAGDHRLYNEQFF. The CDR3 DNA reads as TGTGCCAGCAGCTCCGGACTAGCGGGAGACCACCGCCTTTACAATGAGCAGTTCTTC.

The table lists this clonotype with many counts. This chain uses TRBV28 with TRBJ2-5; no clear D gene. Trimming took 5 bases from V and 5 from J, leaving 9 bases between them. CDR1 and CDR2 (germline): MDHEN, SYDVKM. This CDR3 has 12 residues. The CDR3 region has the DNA TGTGCCAGCAGTGCCGGCAGGGAGACCCAGTACTTC. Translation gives CASSAGRETQYF.

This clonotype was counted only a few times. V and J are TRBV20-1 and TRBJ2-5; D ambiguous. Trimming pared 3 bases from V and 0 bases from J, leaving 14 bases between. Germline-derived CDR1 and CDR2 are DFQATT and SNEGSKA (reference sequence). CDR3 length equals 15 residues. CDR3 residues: CSASSQGGYQETQYF. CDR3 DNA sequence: TGCAGTGCTAGTTCCCAAGGCGGATACCAAGAGACCCAGTACTTC.

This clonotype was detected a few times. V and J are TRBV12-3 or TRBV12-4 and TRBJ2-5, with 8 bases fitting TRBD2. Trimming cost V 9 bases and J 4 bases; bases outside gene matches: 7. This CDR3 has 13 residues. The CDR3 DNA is TGTGCCAGTAGCCGCGGGAGGCGAGAGACCCAGTACTTC. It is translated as CASSRGRRETQYF.

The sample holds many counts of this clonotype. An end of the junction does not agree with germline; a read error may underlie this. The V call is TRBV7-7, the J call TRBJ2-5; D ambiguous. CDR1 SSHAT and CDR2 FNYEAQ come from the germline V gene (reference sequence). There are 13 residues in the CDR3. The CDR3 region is CASSLRWKETQYF. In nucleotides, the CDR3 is TGTGCTAGCAGCTTAAGGTGGAAAGAGACCCAGTACTTC. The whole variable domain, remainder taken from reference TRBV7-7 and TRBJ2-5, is GAGVSQSPRYKVTKRGQDVTLRCDPISSHATLYWYQQALGQGPEFLTYFNYEAQPDKSGLPSDRFSAERPEGSISTLTIQRTEQRDSAMYRCASSLRWKETQYFGPGTRLLVL.

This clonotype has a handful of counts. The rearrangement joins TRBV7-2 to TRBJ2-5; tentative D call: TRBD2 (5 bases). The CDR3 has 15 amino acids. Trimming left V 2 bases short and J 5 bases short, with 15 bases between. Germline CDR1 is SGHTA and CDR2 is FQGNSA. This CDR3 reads CASSLRRQRGETQYF. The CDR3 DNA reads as TGTGCCAGCAGCTTAAGGAGGCAAAGAGGGGAGACCCAGTACTTC.

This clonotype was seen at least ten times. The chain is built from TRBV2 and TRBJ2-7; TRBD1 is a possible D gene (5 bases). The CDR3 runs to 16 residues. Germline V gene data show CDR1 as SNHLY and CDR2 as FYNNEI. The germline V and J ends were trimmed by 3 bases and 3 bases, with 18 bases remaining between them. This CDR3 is CASSDLVRVTYYEQYF. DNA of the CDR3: TGTGCCAGCAGTGATCTGGTCAGGGTCACCTACTACGAGCAGTACTTC. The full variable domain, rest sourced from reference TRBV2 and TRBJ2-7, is EPEVTQTPSHQVTQMGQEVILRCVPISNHLYFYWYRQILGQKVEFLVSFYNNEISEKSEIFDDQFSVERPDGSNFTLKIRSTKLEDSAMYFCASSDLVRVTYYEQYFGPGTRLTVT.

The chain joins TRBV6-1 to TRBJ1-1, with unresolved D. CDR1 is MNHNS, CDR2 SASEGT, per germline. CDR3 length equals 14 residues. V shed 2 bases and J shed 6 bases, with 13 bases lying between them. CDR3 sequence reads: CASSERPSEPEAFF. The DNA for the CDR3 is TGTGCCAGCAGTGAACGGCCGAGCGAGCCTGAAGCTTTCTTT.

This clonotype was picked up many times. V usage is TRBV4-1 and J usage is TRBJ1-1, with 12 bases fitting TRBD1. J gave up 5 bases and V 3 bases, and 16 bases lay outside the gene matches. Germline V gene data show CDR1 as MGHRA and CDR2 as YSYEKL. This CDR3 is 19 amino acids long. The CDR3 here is CASSQFQWGQGAPETEAFF. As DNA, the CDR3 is TGCGCCAGCAGCCAGTTCCAGTGGGGACAGGGGGCGCCGGAGACTGAAGCTTTCTTT.

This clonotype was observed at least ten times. CDR3 sequence (DNA): TGTGCCAGCAGTTCAATGGAGGGGCACGAGCAGTACTTC. Translated, it gives CASSSMEGHEQYF. The genes are TRBV12-3 or TRBV12-4 and TRBJ2-7, with D maybe TRBD2 (6 bases). The CDR3 totals 13 residues. Trimming stripped 4 bases from V and 5 bases from J, with 12 bases between.

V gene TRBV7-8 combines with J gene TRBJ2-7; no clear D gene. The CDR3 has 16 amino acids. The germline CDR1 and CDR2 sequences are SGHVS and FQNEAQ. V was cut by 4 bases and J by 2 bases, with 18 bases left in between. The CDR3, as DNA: TGTGCCAGCAGCTCATCGGTCGCAGGCGCCGCCTACGAGCAGTACTTC. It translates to CASSSSVAGAAYEQYF.

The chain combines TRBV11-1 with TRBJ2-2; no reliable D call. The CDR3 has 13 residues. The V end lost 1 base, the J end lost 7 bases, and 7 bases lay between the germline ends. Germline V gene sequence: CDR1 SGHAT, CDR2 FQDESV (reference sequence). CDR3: CASSLGESGELFF. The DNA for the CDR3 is TGTGCCAGCAGCTTAGGCGAAAGCGGGGAGCTGTTTTTT.

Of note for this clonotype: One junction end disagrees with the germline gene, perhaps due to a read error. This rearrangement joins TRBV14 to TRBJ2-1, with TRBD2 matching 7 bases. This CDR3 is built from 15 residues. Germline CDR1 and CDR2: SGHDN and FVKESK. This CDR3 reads CASSPLAAAYNEQLF. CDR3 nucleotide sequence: TGTGCCAGCAGCCCTCTAGCGGCTGCTTACAATGAGCAGCTCTTC.

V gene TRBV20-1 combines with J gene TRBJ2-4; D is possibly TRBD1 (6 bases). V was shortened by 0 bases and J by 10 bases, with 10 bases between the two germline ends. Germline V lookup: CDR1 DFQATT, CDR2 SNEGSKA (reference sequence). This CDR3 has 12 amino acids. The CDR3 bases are TGCAGTGCTAGAGAAGACAGGCGGATTCAGTACTTC. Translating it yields CSAREDRRIQYF.

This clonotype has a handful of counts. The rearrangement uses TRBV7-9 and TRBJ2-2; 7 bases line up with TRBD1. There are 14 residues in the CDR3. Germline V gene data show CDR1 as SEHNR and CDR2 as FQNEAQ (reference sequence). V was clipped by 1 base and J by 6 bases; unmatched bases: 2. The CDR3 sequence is CASSLGDRSGELFF. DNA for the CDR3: TGTGCCAGCAGCTTAGGGGACAGATCCGGGGAGCTGTTTTTT.